This TCR beta chain was sequenced during a study of T cells in narcolepsy. Findings and limits, study-wide: Same-patient CSF and blood CD4+ T cell clonotypes included HCRT-specific and TRIB2-specific autoreactive ones. Blood of same and different patients, but not healthy controls, reportedly held recurring autoreactive clonotypes. Some memory CD4+ repertoires had no autoreactive clone sequences.

Comment on this clone: Its antigen is not known.

TCRdb's copy holds only in-frame clones and misses some; the assay was immunoSEQ multiplex PCR. The sample holds 15,000 to 20,000 clones, just over 85% seen once. Germline values: CDR1 SGHDT, CDR2 YYEEEE. The CDR3 length is 13 residues. V lost 5 bases and J 4 bases, leaving 12 bases between the germline ends. V usage is TRBV5-6 and J usage is TRBJ1-2; no clear D. The sequenced sample consisted of memory (CD45RA-) CD4+ T cells from blood. This sequence originates from a human donor in good health. The CDR3 is CASRNAFFYGYTF. In nucleotides, the CDR3 is TGTGCCAGCAGAAACGCATTCTTCTATGGCTACACCTTC.